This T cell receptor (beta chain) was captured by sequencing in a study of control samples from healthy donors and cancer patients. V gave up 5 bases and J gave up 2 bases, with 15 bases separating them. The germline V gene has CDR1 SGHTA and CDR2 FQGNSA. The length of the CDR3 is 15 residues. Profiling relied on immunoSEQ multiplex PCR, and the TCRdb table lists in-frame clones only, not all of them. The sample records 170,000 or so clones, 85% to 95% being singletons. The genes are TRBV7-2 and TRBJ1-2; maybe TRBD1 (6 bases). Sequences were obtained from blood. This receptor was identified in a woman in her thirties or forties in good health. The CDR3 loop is CASSTYREGNYGYTF. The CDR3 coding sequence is TGTGCCAGCAGCACCTACAGGGAAGGGAACTATGGCTACACCTTC.